This entry lists 29 T cell receptor beta chains sequenced from one sample in a study of T cell repertoires in cytomegalovirus infection (dated by TCRdb to the late 2010s). Sequencing was carried out with an Illumina HiSeq 1500. The public sequencing data were trimmed at Q25 with fastp and processed into clonotypes with MiXCR by TCRdb, which kept only in-frame beta chains. Here each entry gathers all rows of one CDR3 protein and keeps the most common genes and DNA. This sample gives about 460,000 distinct CDR3 sequences in total; about 10% of them show up just once. Roughly a tenth of the sample is taken by the ten largest. The material sequenced was PBMCs. All receptors come from a human donor in good health (CMV status not recorded). Some clones in this sample may be carry-over from other donors' samples.

The V gene is TRBV10-3, the J gene TRBJ2-5; D is unclear. This CDR3 spans 15 amino acids. Trimming pared 0 bases from V and 3 bases from J, leaving 11 bases between. From germline, CDR1 is ENHRY and CDR2 SYGVKD. The CDR3 region is CAISESGRKEETQYF. CDR3 in DNA: TGTGCCATCAGTGAGTCTGGACGGAAAGAAGAGACCCAGTACTTC.

At least ten counts were recorded for this clonotype. The CDR3 region is CASSIWGDNSYNEQFF. The CDR3 coding sequence is TGTGCCAGTAGTATCTGGGGGGATAACTCCTACAATGAGCAGTTCTTC. This rearrangement joins TRBV19 to TRBJ2-1, with D perhaps TRBD2 (6 bases). V dropped 3 bases and J dropped 0 bases, with 12 bases sitting between them. Germline loops: CDR1 LNHDA, CDR2 SQIVND (reference sequence). The CDR3 covers 16 residues.

This clonotype was recorded at least ten times. The chain couples TRBV6-5 to TRBJ2-7; 7 positions match TRBD1. This CDR3 is 13 amino acids long. The germline CDR1 and CDR2 sequences are MNHEY and SVGAGI. The J segment lost 6 bases and the V segment lost 2 bases, leaving 4 bases of the junction unmatched. This CDR3 reads CASSYKGGGEQYF. CDR3 bases: TGTGCCAGCAGTTACAAAGGGGGCGGCGAGCAGTACTTC.

This clonotype came up many times. The chain employs TRBV19 and TRBJ2-7, with 13 bases identical to TRBD2. Looked up from germline, CDR1 is LNHDA and CDR2 is SQIVND (reference sequence). The CDR3 contains 16 residues. The J segment lost 3 bases and the V segment lost 5 bases, leaving 7 bases of the junction unmatched. The CDR3 sequence is CASSPTRTSGGYEQYF. CDR3 sequence (DNA): TGTGCCAGTAGTCCCACCCGGACTAGCGGGGGCTACGAGCAGTACTTC.

The sample holds a few counts of this clonotype. This chain links TRBV14 with TRBJ2-5, with a weak D call TRBD2 (7 bases). With 5 bases removed from V and 5 bases from J, the gap between germline ends came to 21 bases. Germline V lookup: CDR1 SGHDN, CDR2 FVKESK. The CDR3 consists of 16 residues. The DNA of the CDR3 is TGTGCCAGCAGCTCAAGGAGGGGGGGTGTGACGGAGACCCAGTACTTC. Translating it yields CASSSRRGGVTETQYF.

This rearrangement joins TRBV30 to TRBJ2-7; the match to TRBD2 covers 10 bases. The CDR3 runs to 12 residues. After removal of 4 bases from V and 5 bases from J, the junction contained 2 bases not matched to a gene. Germline V gene sequence: CDR1 GTSNPN, CDR2 SVGIG (reference sequence). The CDR3 bases are TGTGCCTGGACTAGCGGGAGCAACGAGCAGTACTTC. This encodes CAWTSGSNEQYF.

In its sample, this clonotype was seen many times. This chain joins TRBV6-5 and TRBJ2-5, with 11 bases aligning to TRBD2. With 8 bases clipped from V and 5 bases from J, the junction kept 7 bases outside the gene matches. The CDR3 loop spans 14 amino acids. Per the germline V gene, CDR1 is MNHEY and CDR2 is SVGAGI. The CDR3 is CASQIAGGPETQYF. The CDR3 coding sequence is TGTGCCAGCCAGATAGCGGGAGGGCCGGAGACCCAGTACTTC.

This clonotype was recorded many times. The rearrangement links TRBV27 to TRBJ1-3; a weak D match, TRBD1 (6 bases). Between the trimmed V and J ends, which lost 5 bases and 3 bases, there was a span of 14 bases. This CDR3 contains 15 residues. Germline V CDR1 and CDR2: MNHEY, SMNVEV (reference sequence). Here the CDR3 reads CASSPEGGVGNTIYF. CDR3 DNA sequence: TGTGCCAGCAGTCCAGAGGGGGGGGTTGGAAACACCATATATTTT.

This clonotype was detected many times. The V call is TRBV12-3 or TRBV12-4, the J call TRBJ2-7; 10 bases are shared with TRBD2. The CDR3 consists of 15 residues. Losses at the gene ends were 5 bases for V and 1 base for J; bases not matched to a gene: 5. The CDR3: CASSGTSDTSYEQYF. In DNA form, the CDR3 reads TGTGCCAGCAGTGGGACTAGCGATACTTCCTACGAGCAGTACTTC.

There are many counts of this clonotype. The chain recombines TRBV4-1 with TRBJ1-2; D ambiguous. Trimming stripped 1 base from V and 4 bases from J, with 7 bases between. This CDR3 spans 13 amino acids. Germline V gene sequence: CDR1 MGHRA, CDR2 YSYEKL. CDR3 in DNA: TGCGCCAGCAGCCAAGGACCGTTCTATGGCTACACCTTC. It codes for CASSQGPFYGYTF.

On this clonotype itself: A single base separates this from a much larger clone, so it may be a read error. The chain couples TRBV10-3 to TRBJ1-3, with D tentatively TRBD1 (6 bases). Trimming cost V 3 bases and J 2 bases, with 11 bases left between them. The CDR3 is 15 amino acids. Germline assignment: CDR1 ENHRY and CDR2 SYGVKD. Written as DNA, the CDR3 is TGTGCCATCAGTGAAAACAGGGTGGCTGGAAACACCATATATTTT. It specifies CAISENRVAGNTIYF.

In its sample, this clonotype was seen many times. V is TRBV7-9 and J is TRBJ2-2; 7 bases match TRBD1. CDR1 and CDR2 (germline): SEHNR, FQNEAQ (reference sequence). This CDR3 spans 16 amino acids. V shed 5 bases, J shed 5 bases, and the junction held 11 bases outside the gene matches. The CDR3 here is CASSALQGPGTGELFF. The CDR3, as DNA: TGTGCCAGCAGCGCACTACAGGGGCCCGGGACCGGGGAGCTGTTTTTT.

This clonotype was found many times. V gene TRBV11-3 combines with J gene TRBJ1-5, with D maybe TRBD1 (6 bases). The CDR3 has 15 residues. Germline V gene data show CDR1 as SGHNT and CDR2 as YENEEA. V dropped 6 bases and J dropped 3 bases, with 15 bases sitting between them. Here the CDR3 reads CASRVGQRYNQPQHF. The CDR3 nucleotides are TGTGCCAGCAGAGTAGGACAGAGATACAATCAGCCCCAGCATTTT.

Ten or more counts support this clonotype. The chain employs TRBV12-3 or TRBV12-4 and TRBJ1-5, with D hard to call. The germline V and J ends were trimmed by 3 bases and 5 bases, with 5 bases remaining between them. The CDR3 contains 12 residues. The CDR3 protein is CASSFQDQPQHF. The CDR3 DNA sequence: TGTGCCAGCAGTTTCCAGGATCAGCCCCAGCATTTT.

Here the CDR3 reads CASSPRDRAPNTEAFF. The CDR3 DNA is TGTGCCAGCAGTCCCCGGGACAGGGCCCCGAACACTGAAGCTTTCTTT. V usage is TRBV6-4 and J usage is TRBJ1-1; 9 bases align to TRBD1. Per the germline V gene, CDR1 is MRHNA and CDR2 is SNTAGT. The CDR3 contains 16 residues. Unmatched junction bases numbered 8, after V lost 5 bases and J lost 1 base.

The chain employs TRBV6-1 and TRBJ1-1, with D possibly being TRBD1 (6 bases). V gave up 9 bases and J gave up 7 bases, with 18 bases separating them. The CDR3 spans 13 residues. Germline V lookup: CDR1 MNHNS, CDR2 SASEGT. The CDR3 sequence: CASRDTSFLEAFF. The DNA for the CDR3 is TGTGCCAGTAGGGACACCTCTTTCCTTGAAGCTTTCTTT.

This clonotype was seen repeatedly, ten times or more. V gene TRBV2 combines with J gene TRBJ1-5; a possible D gene is TRBD1 (6 bases). Trimming took off 5 bases at V and 3 bases at J, with 11 bases between the two ends. CDR3 size: 14 residues. Germline assignment: CDR1 SNHLY and CDR2 FYNNEI. The DNA of the CDR3 is TGTGCCAGCAGTACTGGGACAACCAATCAGCCCCAGCATTTT. Its protein is CASSTGTTNQPQHF.

In its sample, this clonotype was seen many times. This sequence joins TRBV10-3 and TRBJ1-1, with 11 bases aligning to TRBD1. The CDR3 is 16 amino acids. After removal of 0 bases from V and 6 bases from J, the junction contained 6 bases not matched to a gene. The germline V gene encodes CDR1 ENHRY and CDR2 SYGVKD. DNA of the CDR3: TGTGCCATCAGTGAGTCAGCGGGACAGGGGGTCGCTGAAGCTTTCTTT. Residues: CAISESAGQGVAEAFF.

J is TRBJ1-3 and V is TRBV10-3; the D is unclear. The ends were cut back, 4 bases at V and 4 bases at J, with 17 bases in the middle. From germline, CDR1 is ENHRY and CDR2 SYGVKD. The CDR3 is made up of 16 amino acids. This chain's CDR3 is CAISVPTEFSGNTIYF. CDR3 coding DNA: TGTGCCATCAGTGTCCCGACCGAATTCTCAGGAAACACCATATATTTT.

The chain has TRBV20-1 and TRBJ2-5; 11 bases match TRBD2. The germline CDR1 and CDR2 sequences are DFQATT and SNEGSKA (reference sequence). The V gene end was trimmed by 3 bases and the J gene end by 4 bases; junction bases not matched to a gene: 13. There are 17 residues in the CDR3. CDR3 DNA: TGCAGTGCTAGGCTAGGGAGAACTAGCGGGAGAGTAGAGACCCAGTACTTC. Amino acids: CSARLGRTSGRVETQYF.

Concerning this clonotype itself: A clone one base away is much larger, so this may be a read error. The chain joins TRBV19 to TRBJ1-1, with TRBD1 matching over 7 bases. CDR1 is LNHDA and CDR2 is SQIVND in the germline V gene (reference sequence). The CDR3 sequence is 15 residues long. The CDR3 nucleotides are TGTGCCAGTAGCCCCTGGGGACAGAAGAACACTGTAGCTTTCTTT. Protein product: CASSPWGQKNTVAFF.

Ten or more counts support this clonotype. The chain employs TRBV7-9 and TRBJ1-2; 7 bases map to TRBD1. The germline gives CDR1 SEHNR, CDR2 FQNEAQ (reference sequence). V trimming: 5 bases; J trimming: 6 bases; junction bases outside the gene matches: 12. The CDR3 is 15 amino acids. The CDR3 loop is CASSQTLKGADGYTF. DNA for the CDR3: TGTGCCAGCAGCCAAACCCTGAAGGGGGCGGATGGCTACACCTTC.

This clonotype was detected ten times or more. CDR3 sequence reads: CASSARGGAYEQYF. CDR3 nucleotides: TGTGCCAGTAGCGCTCGGGGCGGAGCCTACGAGCAGTACTTC. The J gene is TRBJ2-7, the V gene TRBV19; the D gene could be TRBD1 or TRBD2 (5 bases each). The CDR3 consists of 14 residues. Germline loops: CDR1 LNHDA, CDR2 SQIVND (reference sequence). Trimming shortened V by 6 bases and J by 2 bases, and 14 bases separated the two germline ends.

This clonotype occurred many times. This chain's CDR3 is CATSETSGGVTDTQYF. The DNA for the CDR3 is TGTGCCACCAGTGAGACCAGCGGGGGGGTCACAGATACGCAGTATTTT. The chain combines TRBV24-1 with TRBJ2-3, with TRBD2 matching 10 bases. CDR1 is KGHDR, CDR2 SFDVKD, per germline. There are 16 residues in the CDR3. Unmatched junction bases numbered 5, after V lost 4 bases and J lost 2 bases.

This clonotype was picked up a small number of times. This chain joins TRBV5-4 and TRBJ2-5, with TRBD2 as a possible D gene (7 bases). Germline-derived CDR1 and CDR2 are SGHNT and YYREEE (reference sequence). CDR3 length: 13 amino acids. Between the trimmed V and J ends, which lost 4 bases and 10 bases, there was a span of 17 bases. The CDR3 sequence is CASSPPGGRDQYF. CDR3 DNA sequence: TGTGCCAGCAGCCCCCCGGGGGGCAGAGACCAGTACTTC.

V and J are TRBV5-6 and TRBJ2-1, with no clear D. V was pared by 4 bases and J by 7 bases, with 12 bases between. The germline CDR1 and CDR2 sequences are SGHDT and YYEEEE. The CDR3 covers 13 residues. CDR3 coding DNA: TGTGCCAGCAGCCCTGTCGGGTCGAATGAGCAGTTCTTC. Translated, it gives CASSPVGSNEQFF.

The sample holds many counts of this clonotype. The chain employs TRBV4-2 and TRBJ2-3; 13 bases match TRBD2. This CDR3 comprises 18 residues. The junction had 8 bases not matched to a gene; V was cut back by 4 bases and J by 1 base. Germline V CDR1 and CDR2: LGHNA, YNFKEQ. CDR3 amino acids: CASSLEGTSGAGTDTQYF. Here the CDR3 DNA reads TGTGCCAGCAGCCTAGAGGGGACTAGCGGGGCTGGCACAGATACGCAGTATTTT.

This clonotype has at least ten counts. The CDR3 region has the DNA TGTGCCAGCAAAATTGTCCAGGGGGTCAATGAGCAGTTCTTC. It encodes CASKIVQGVNEQFF. This chain links TRBV2 with TRBJ2-1; 7 bases map to TRBD1. The CDR3 sequence is 14 residues long. V was pared by 7 bases and J by 6 bases, with 9 bases of the junction left unmatched. CDR1 is SNHLY, CDR2 FYNNEI, per germline. The whole variable domain, remainder taken from reference TRBV2 and TRBJ2-1, is EPEVTQTPSHQVTQMGQEVILRCVPISNHLYFYWYRQILGQKVEFLVSFYNNEISEKSEIFDDQFSVERPDGSNFTLKIRSTKLEDSAMYFCASKIVQGVNEQFFGPGTRLTVL.

This clonotype was found a few times. V gene TRBV2 combines with J gene TRBJ1-1; D is possibly TRBD1 (6 bases). The V end was cut by 11 bases, the J end by 0 bases, with 13 bases between. The CDR3 is 13 residues long. Per germline, CDR1 SNHLY and CDR2 FYNNEI. DNA of the CDR3: TGTGCCGGGCGACAGGAATTGAACACTGAAGCTTTCTTT. It specifies CAGRQELNTEAFF.